This entry lists 10 T cell receptor beta chains sequenced from one sample in a study of blood T cell repertoires in COVID-19. Generated by immunoSEQ multiplex PCR, the TCRdb table keeps only in-frame clones and is missing some. The repertoire has more than 300,000 clones, around nine tenths of them found once; the top ten carry 1.2%. Input material: PBMCs or T cells enriched from blood (not recorded which). Receptors were obtained from a woman younger than 30 who had recovered from COVID-19.

V usage is TRBV6-5 and J usage is TRBJ1-4, with 10 bases lining up with TRBD1. V gave up 9 bases and J gave up 3 bases; unmatched junction bases: 7. The CDR3 runs to 15 residues. CDR1 is MNHEY, CDR2 SVGAGI, per germline. The CDR3 DNA follows: TGTGCCAGTCGAACAGGACAGGGGGCTAATGAAAAACTGTTTTTT. It specifies CASRTGQGANEKLFF.

The genes are TRBV7-9 and TRBJ2-2; tentatively, D is TRBD1 (6 bases). Germline V CDR1 and CDR2: SEHNR, FQNEAQ (reference sequence). The CDR3 is 16 amino acids. Trimming stripped 1 base from V and 4 bases from J, with 13 bases between. CDR3 coding DNA: TGTGCCAGCAGCTTAGGGGCAGGGGCGCCCACCGGGGAGCTGTTTTTT. Amino acid sequence: CASSLGAGAPTGELFF.

Only a few counts were recorded for this clone. The chain carries TRBV19 and TRBJ1-5, with 7 bases aligning to TRBD1. Germline V gene sequence: CDR1 LNHDA, CDR2 SQIVND (reference sequence). This CDR3 is built from 16 residues. Losses at the gene ends were 2 bases for V and 1 base for J; bases not matched to a gene: 5. The CDR3 nucleotides read TGTGCCAGTAGTATATTCGGGACAGTGAGCAATCAGCCCCAGCATTTT. It encodes CASSIFGTVSNQPQHF.

The V gene is TRBV9, the J gene TRBJ1-1; D is undetermined. Germline CDR1 reads SGDLS; CDR2 reads YYNGEE. Trimming left V 4 bases short and J 3 bases short, with 7 bases between. This CDR3 comprises 12 residues. The CDR3 DNA reads as TGTGCCAGCAGCATCGGGGACACTGAAGCTTTCTTT. It yields the protein CASSIGDTEAFF.

This sequence joins TRBV27 and TRBJ1-1; D is undetermined. Germline CDR1 reads MNHEY; CDR2 reads SMNVEV (reference sequence). The CDR3 consists of 14 residues. V shed 4 bases and J shed 1 base, with 10 bases lying between them. The CDR3 reads CASSSGLGNTEAFF. The CDR3, as DNA: TGTGCCAGCAGTTCGGGTCTCGGGAACACTGAAGCTTTCTTT.

This chain joins TRBV24-1 and TRBJ2-2; TRBD2 agrees at 7 bases. Germline CDR1 reads KGHDR; CDR2 reads SFDVKD. CDR3 size: 16 residues. The junction had 4 bases not matched to a gene; V was cut back by 0 bases and J by 4 bases. CDR3 loop: CATSDLLGGGTGELFF. CDR3 nucleotides: TGTGCCACCAGTGATTTGCTTGGCGGGGGCACCGGGGAGCTGTTTTTT.

The chain recombines TRBV5-1 with TRBJ1-1; D possibly corresponds to TRBD1 (5 bases). The CDR3 covers 14 residues. The germline V gene encodes CDR1 SGHRS and CDR2 YFSETQ. Trimming cost V 2 bases and J 1 base, with 9 bases left between them. The CDR3 protein is CASSFGAGNTEAFF. Here the CDR3 DNA reads TGCGCCAGCAGCTTTGGGGCAGGGAACACTGAAGCTTTCTTT.

This chain links TRBV10-2 with TRBJ1-1; perhaps TRBD1 as D (6 bases). This CDR3 spans 16 amino acids. The germline CDR1 and CDR2 sequences are WSHSY and SAAADI. V was trimmed by 0 bases and J by 5 bases, leaving 16 bases between them. CDR3: CASSESRQAGWTEAFF. Here the CDR3 DNA reads TGCGCCAGCAGTGAGTCTAGACAGGCAGGATGGACTGAAGCTTTCTTT.

CDR3 nucleotide sequence: TGTGCCAGCAATCTCCTGCAGGGTACCACTGAAGCTTTCTTT. Protein sequence: CASNLLQGTTEAFF. The chain recombines TRBV6-5 with TRBJ1-1; perhaps TRBD1 as D (5 bases). Trimming removed 7 bases at V and 4 bases at J, with 16 bases between. There are 14 residues in the CDR3. CDR1 is MNHEY, CDR2 SVGAGI, per germline.

The genes are TRBV20-1 and TRBJ1-4, with D perhaps matching TRBD1 (5 bases). CDR1 and CDR2 from the germline V gene are DFQATT and SNEGSKA (reference sequence). The CDR3 sequence is 14 residues long. V was trimmed by 3 bases and J by 0 bases, leaving 8 bases between them. CDR3 in DNA: TGCAGTGCTAGTTACAGGACAACTAATGAAAAACTGTTTTTT. Its translation is CSASYRTTNEKLFF.